These T cell receptor beta chains were read from a single sample in a study of regulatory T cells in long-lasting Graves disease. TCRdb fed the multiplex PCR reads into MiXCR, producing one record per CDR3 protein. The sample shows 500,000 to 700,000 distinct CDR3 sequences, 25% to 30% of them seen only once. Material: peripheral blood mononuclear cells (PBMCs), obtained when the disease was refractory, from a patient treated with antithyroid drugs. All receptors come from a female donor with Graves disease. Both conserved end residues are part of each CDR3. The D gene is left open where the match is weak. The size field is filled for only some rows; it gives once, few, many or a size class.

TRBD2 | TRBJ2-7 | many | TRBV28 | CASRTRAGTSNYEQYF | TGTGCCAGCCGTACTCGCGCCGGGACTAGCAACTACGAGCAGTACTTC
TRBD1 | TRBJ1-1 | few | TRBV15 | CATSRERTGAMNTEAFF | TGTGCCACCAGCAGAGAAAGGACAGGGGCCATGAACACTGAAGCTTTCTTT
. | TRBJ2-5 | many | TRBV6-2/TRBV6-3 | CASSYSGTGTQYF | TGTGCCAGCAGTTACTCGGGAACAGGGACCCAGTACTTC
. | TRBJ2-5 | . | TRBV3-1 | CASRQVQGQETQYF | TGTGCCAGCAGACAAGTACAGGGCCAAGAGACCCAGTACTTC
. | TRBJ1-2 | many | TRBV28 | CASSQVADSHYGYTF | TGTGCCAGCAGCCAGGTCGCTGACAGTCACTATGGCTACACCTTC
TRBD1 | TRBJ1-3 | many | TRBV28 | CASRPDRGFSGNTIYF | TGTGCCAGCAGGCCGGACAGGGGGTTCTCTGGAAACACCATATATTTT
. | TRBJ2-1 | few | TRBV2 | CASGVGITDNEQFF | TGTGCCAGCGGGGTGGGGATCACTGACAATGAGCAGTTCTTC
. | TRBJ1-1 | few | TRBV27 | CASSSLGSTEAFF | TGTGCCAGCAGTTCCCTCGGGAGCACTGAAGCTTTCTTT
TRBD1 | TRBJ2-7 | . | TRBV6-2/TRBV6-3 | CASSDWDSNSYEQYF | TGTGCCAGCAGTGACTGGGACAGTAACTCCTACGAGCAGTACTTC
. | TRBJ2-5 | few | TRBV15 | CATSRAVEETQYF | TGTGCCACCAGCAGAGCGGTAGAAGAGACCCAGTACTTC
. | TRBJ1-1 | few | TRBV29-1 | CSVEGSAAEAFF | TGCAGCGTTGAAGGGTCCGCAGCCGAAGCTTTCTTT
. | TRBJ2-5 | few | TRBV6-1 | CASSENGQEETQYF | TGTGCCAGCAGTGAAAATGGGCAGGAAGAGACCCAGTACTTC
. | TRBJ1-1 | . | TRBV29-1 | CSVHPPNTEAFF | TGCAGCGTTCACCCCCCGAACACTGAAGCTTTCTTT
. | TRBJ1-5 | . | TRBV30 | CAWSPPEGQPQHF | TGTGCCTGGAGTCCCCCGGAGGGTCAGCCCCAGCATTTT
TRBD1 | TRBJ1-6 | . | TRBV27 | CASSFGSTGDYHF | TGTGCCAGCAGTTTCGGATCCACAGGGGATTACCACTTT
. | TRBJ2-5 | . | TRBV4-1 | CASSQVIGIARETQYF | TGCGCCAGCAGCCAAGTTATCGGGATAGCTCGGGAGACCCAGTACTTC
. | TRBJ1-1 | few | TRBV12-3/TRBV12-4 | CASTLGLTEAFF | TGTGCCAGCACCTTAGGGTTGACTGAAGCTTTCTTT
. | TRBJ1-5 | . | TRBV7-7 | CASSLVQGQPQHF | TGTGCTAGCAGCTTAGTACAGGGCCAGCCCCAGCATTTT
TRBD1 | TRBJ2-5 | . | TRBV29-1 | CSVAETGATGTQYF | TGCAGCGTAGCTGAGACAGGGGCTACCGGGACCCAGTACTTC
. | TRBJ1-3 | few | TRBV3-1 | CASSQVGAGNTIYF | TGTGCCAGCAGCCAAGTGGGGGCTGGAAACACCATATATTTT
. | TRBJ2-7 | few | TRBV7-9 | CASTPGNYEQYF | TGTGCCAGCACCCCGGGGAACTACGAGCAGTACTTC
TRBD1 | TRBJ1-2 | few | TRBV13 | CASSPTGNNYGYTF | TGTGCCAGCAGCCCGACAGGGAATAACTATGGCTACACCTTC
. | TRBJ2-7 | few | TRBV11-2 | CASTLSRGPLSEQYF | TGTGCCAGCACCTTGAGCCGAGGACCTCTCTCCGAGCAGTACTTC
. | TRBJ1-5 | few | TRBV6-2/TRBV6-3 | CASSPAGLQPQHF | TGTGCCAGCAGCCCCGCAGGACTTCAGCCCCAGCATTTT
TRBD1 | TRBJ2-5 | . | TRBV6-1 | CASSEPRTGRQETQYF | TGTGCCAGCAGTGAACCCCGGACAGGGCGACAAGAGACCCAGTACTTC
TRBD1 | TRBJ1-2 | few | TRBV5-1 | CASSHRGDYTF | TGCGCCAGCAGCCACAGGGGAGACTACACCTTC
. | TRBJ2-7 | many | TRBV12-3/TRBV12-4 | CASTPDGTKYYEQYF | TGTGCCAGCACCCCGGATGGGACCAAGTACTACGAGCAGTACTTC
TRBD1 | TRBJ1-2 | . | TRBV25-1 | CASSDLGQGDGYTF | TGTGCCAGCAGTGACCTGGGACAGGGTGATGGCTACACCTTC
TRBD1 | TRBJ2-2 | . | TRBV6-4 | CASSYNRGLSNTGELFF | TGTGCCAGCAGTTATAACAGGGGGCTCTCGAACACCGGGGAGCTGTTTTTT
. | TRBJ1-1 | . | TRBV19 | CASSIGWGMNTEAFF | TGTGCCAGTAGTATAGGTTGGGGAATGAACACTGAAGCTTTCTTT
TRBD2 | TRBJ2-2 | few | TRBV20-1 | CSAHHRGGNTGELFF | TGCAGTGCCCACCATCGGGGGGGGAACACCGGGGAGCTGTTTTTT
TRBD2 | TRBJ2-7 | few | TRBV20-1 | CSARPLAGEEQYF | TGCAGTGCTAGGCCACTAGCGGGAGAAGAGCAGTACTTC
. | TRBJ1-2 | few | TRBV9 | CASSVGVYGYTF | TGTGCCAGCAGCGTCGGGGTCTATGGCTACACCTTC
. | TRBJ2-2 | . | TRBV29-1 | CSVDGGTVTGELFF | TGCAGCGTTGACGGGGGGACAGTCACCGGGGAGCTGTTTTTT
. | TRBJ1-5 | . | TRBV30 | CAWSVGPEQPQHF | TGTGCCTGGAGTGTAGGGCCTGAGCAGCCCCAGCATTTT
TRBD2 | TRBJ2-2 | . | TRBV10-2 | CASCPGGTGELFF | TGCGCCAGCTGCCCGGGAGGGACCGGGGAGCTGTTTTTT
TRBD1 | TRBJ2-4 | . | TRBV19 | CASSPFTGVAKNIQYF | TGTGCCAGTAGTCCCTTTACAGGGGTGGCCAAAAACATTCAGTACTTC
. | TRBJ1-1 | few | TRBV12-3/TRBV12-4 | CASRPDGATEAFF | TGTGCCAGCAGACCCGACGGGGCCACTGAAGCTTTCTTT
. | TRBJ2-2 | few | TRBV20-1 | CSAGGFNTGELFF | TGCAGTGCTGGGGGTTTCAACACCGGGGAGCTGTTTTTT
. | TRBJ1-3 | few | TRBV15 | CATESSGNTIYF | TGTGCCACCGAGAGCTCTGGAAACACCATATATTTT
. | TRBJ1-1 | few | TRBV29-1 | CSVGRADTEAFF | TGCAGCGTTGGTAGGGCTGACACTGAAGCTTTCTTT
. | TRBJ2-2 | many | TRBV11-2 | CASSLSTGSLRGF | TGTGCCAGCAGCTTAAGTACGGGATCCCTTCGGGGATTT
TRBD2 | TRBJ2-7 | . | TRBV6-9 | CASSYNSGRAGQYF | TGTGCCAGCAGTTACAATAGCGGGAGGGCCGGACAGTACTTC
. | TRBJ1-1 | many | TRBV6-1 | CASTVGKSRDGTEAFF | TGTGCCAGCACGGTGGGGAAATCACGCGACGGGACTGAAGCTTTCTTT
. | TRBJ1-6 | . | TRBV11-2 | CASSFQRNPSPLHF | TGTGCCAGCAGCTTCCAGCGAAACCCTTCACCCCTCCACTTT
. | TRBJ1-5 | . | TRBV6-2/TRBV6-3 | CASSFVQNQPQHF | TGTGCCAGCAGTTTTGTCCAGAATCAGCCCCAGCATTTT
TRBD1 | TRBJ1-1 | . | TRBV2 | CASSEWGTENFNTEAFF | TGTGCCAGCAGTGAATGGGGGACAGAGAATTTCAACACTGAAGCTTTCTTT
TRBD1 | TRBJ1-5 | . | TRBV19 | CASTGQGISNQPQHF | TGTGCCAGTACGGGACAGGGGATTAGCAATCAGCCCCAGCATTTT
. | TRBJ2-2 | . | TRBV19 | CASSIVRGMIANTGELFF | TGTGCCAGTAGTATAGTTAGGGGAATGATTGCGAACACCGGGGAGCTGTTTTTT
. | TRBJ2-7 | . | TRBV20-1 | CSAKTDTYEQYF | TGCAGTGCGAAGACAGACACCTACGAGCAGTACTTC
. | TRBJ2-7 | few | TRBV20-1 | CSARETSYEQYF | TGCAGTGCTAGAGAGACAAGCTACGAGCAGTACTTC
TRBD1 | TRBJ1-1 | . | TRBV28 | CASSLFKGGSWDIEAFF | TGTGCCAGCAGTTTATTCAAAGGGGGCTCGTGGGACATTGAAGCTTTCTTT
. | TRBJ1-5 | . | TRBV7-2 | CASSRDVGGNQPQHF | TGTGCCAGCAGCCGGGACGTAGGAGGCAATCAGCCCCAGCATTTT
TRBD1 | TRBJ1-1 | many | TRBV12-3/TRBV12-4 | CASSLGTGSANTEAFF | TGTGCCAGCAGTCTCGGGACAGGGAGTGCGAACACTGAAGCTTTCTTT
. | TRBJ1-5 | many | TRBV2 | CASSETTTSNQPQHF | TGTGCCAGCAGTGAAACAACAACTTCCAATCAGCCCCAGCATTTT
. | TRBJ1-5 | few | TRBV7-2 | CASSPRGGLAQHF | TGTGCCAGCAGCCCCCGGGGTGGTCTAGCCCAGCATTTT
TRBD1 | TRBJ2-1 | once | TRBV7-2 | CASSFRQGAENEQFF | TGTGCCAGCAGCTTCAGACAGGGGGCGGAAAATGAGCAGTTCTTC